Sequencing of this TCR beta chain was carried out in a study of shared clonotypes between healthy human individuals. Notes on the study in general: In this cohort, only blood was sampled, and tissue repertoires likely differ.

This table comes from immunoSEQ multiplex PCR, and its TCRdb copy is limited to in-frame clones, with some not included. Here the sample spans approximately 2,000,000 clones, around 93% being singletons. Naive CD8 isolation took CD45RO-negative cells positively selected for CCR7 and excluded terminally differentiated effector memory CD45RA+ cells. Comments on this clone: As yet, its antigen is unknown.

V was shortened by 8 bases and J by 4 bases, with 9 bases between the two germline ends. This CDR3 has 11 residues. The germline V gene has CDR1 MNHNY and CDR2 SVGAGI (reference sequence). The sequence came from a man between 18 and 29 years old in good health. Some clones in this sample may be carry-over from other donors' samples. The chain is built from TRBV6-6 and TRBJ2-7; D is unresolved. What was sequenced was naive CD8+ T cells from PBMCs. CDR3 sequence reads: CASGGLYEQYF. As DNA, the CDR3 is TGTGCCAGCGGCGGCTTGTACGAGCAGTACTTC.